This T cell receptor beta chain was sequenced in a study of T-cell memory formation after mild COVID-19. Whole-study findings and limits: Nothing confirmed that second-wave clones peaking on day 37 were specific for SARS-CoV-2. CD4+ contracting clones were found mainly in CM and EM, and CD8+ ones in EMRA.

TCRdb re-called the 5' RACE reads with MiXCR, one entry per CDR3 protein. The repertoire holds around 200,000 distinct CDR3 sequences, with over 20% as singletons. This clonotype was seen more than once but under ten times. Its matching antigen is unknown. The source material was PBMCs or a T cell subset sorted from them (not recorded which). The TCR originated in an adult woman who had mild COVID-19 (a few samples of this study predate the infection). Cell type and time point are not known.

The CDR3 coding sequence is TGTGCCAGCAGCCCCTATGGGGCCGGACTCCAGTTCTTC. It specifies CASSPYGAGLQFF. The rearrangement joins TRBV4-2 to TRBJ2-1, with D perhaps given as TRBD1 or TRBD2 (5 bases each). Trimming shortened V by 4 bases and J by 13 bases, and 17 bases separated the two germline ends. The CDR3 is made up of 13 amino acids. The V gene's germline CDR1 is LGHNA and CDR2 YNFKEQ.